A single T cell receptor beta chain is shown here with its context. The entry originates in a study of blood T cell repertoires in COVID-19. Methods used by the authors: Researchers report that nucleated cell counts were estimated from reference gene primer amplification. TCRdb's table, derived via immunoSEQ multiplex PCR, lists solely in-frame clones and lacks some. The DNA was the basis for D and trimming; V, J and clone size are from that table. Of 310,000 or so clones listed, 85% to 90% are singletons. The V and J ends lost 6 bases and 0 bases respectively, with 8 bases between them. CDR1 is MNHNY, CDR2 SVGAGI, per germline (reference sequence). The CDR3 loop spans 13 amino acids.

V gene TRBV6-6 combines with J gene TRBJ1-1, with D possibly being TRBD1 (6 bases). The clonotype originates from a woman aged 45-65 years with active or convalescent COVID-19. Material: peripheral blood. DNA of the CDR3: TGTGCCAGCAGGAGACAGGTGAACACTGAAGCTTTCTTT. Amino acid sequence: CASRRQVNTEAFF.